These 23 T cell receptor beta chains were all obtained from the same sample, sequenced in a study of T cells in Graves' hyperthyroidism and ophthalmopathy. Amplified regions were TCR beta CDR3 sequences from RNA transcripts. The TCR CDR3 was amplified in a first-round RT-PCR using the HTBI primer set. TCRdb re-called the multiplex PCR reads with MiXCR, one entry per CDR3 protein. The sample lists hundreds of thousands of distinct CDR3 sequences, roughly 50% seen once, with about 8.2% in the top ten. The sequenced sample consisted of peripheral blood or thyroid tissue (not recorded which). Receptors originate from a woman between 18 and 29 years old with Graves' hyperthyroidism.

The J gene is TRBJ1-2, the V gene TRBV9; 8 bases match TRBD1. Germline V gene sequence: CDR1 SGDLS, CDR2 YYNGEE. This CDR3 comprises 15 residues. V dropped 4 bases and J dropped 6; count of bases not matched to a gene: 11. CDR3 in DNA: TGTGCCAGCAGCCCCAGGACAGGGAGTATGGATGGCTACACCTTC. Its protein is CASSPRTGSMDGYTF.

This clonotype was seen ten or more times. The chain employs TRBV20-1 and TRBJ1-2, with D possibly matching TRBD1 (5 bases). Germline V gene sequence: CDR1 DFQATT, CDR2 SNEGSKA (reference sequence). Trimming stripped 0 bases from V and 10 bases from J, with 18 bases between. The CDR3 runs 14 residues. The CDR3 protein is CSARDQGAVWDYTF. DNA of the CDR3: TGCAGTGCTAGAGATCAGGGCGCAGTATGGGACTACACCTTC.

This clonotype was observed many times. The genes are TRBV24-1 and TRBJ1-6; tentative D call: TRBD1 (5 bases). This CDR3 has 15 amino acids. Looked up from germline, CDR1 is KGHDR and CDR2 is SFDVKD. Trimming took off 2 bases at V and 5 bases at J, with 9 bases between the two ends. CDR3 in amino acids: CATSDSTVNNSPLHF. The CDR3, as DNA: TGTGCCACCAGTGATTCGACAGTAAATAATTCACCCCTCCACTTT.

This clonotype was detected only a few times. The chain uses TRBV7-6 and TRBJ2-5; 7 nucleotides match TRBD2. With V trimmed by 5 bases and J by 5 bases, 8 bases remained unmatched. This CDR3 contains 14 residues. The V gene's germline CDR1 is SGHVS and CDR2 FNYEAQ. The CDR3 DNA sequence: TGTGCCAGCAGCCAATCTAGCGGCGGGGAGACCCAGTACTTC. Residues: CASSQSSGGETQYF. Drawing the rest from reference TRBV7-6 and TRBJ2-5, the complete variable domain is GAGVSQSPRYKVTKRGQDVALRCDPISGHVSLYWYRQALGQGPEFLTYFNYEAQQDKSGLPNDRFSAERPEGSISTLTIQRTEQRDSAMYRCASSQSSGGETQYFGPGTRLLVL.

This chain links TRBV5-8 with TRBJ1-6, with a tentative D call TRBD1 (5 bases). The germline CDR1 and CDR2 sequences are SGHTS and YDEGEE. Trimming stripped 0 bases from V and 10 bases from J, with 23 bases between. This CDR3 has 18 amino acids. DNA of the CDR3: TGTGCCAGCAGCTTGGATGGGGCCGGGACCCCATCGGGGTCACCCCTCCACTTT. Translated, it gives CASSLDGAGTPSGSPLHF.

This clonotype was counted a single time. The junction differs from germline at one of its ends, possibly a read error. This chain uses TRBV11-1 with TRBJ2-7; 10 bases match TRBD1. This CDR3 region has 15 residues. Per the germline V gene, CDR1 is SGHAT and CDR2 is FQDESV (reference sequence). This chain's CDR3 is CASSLGQGGPYEQYF. The CDR3 bases are TGCGCCAGCAGTCTCGGACAGGGGGGACCCTACGAGCAGTACTTC.

The rearrangement links TRBV7-8 to TRBJ2-5; a weak D match, TRBD2 (6 bases). The CDR3 length is 14 residues. V was shortened by 2 bases and J by 4 bases, with 11 bases between the two germline ends. The germline V gene has CDR1 SGHVS and CDR2 FQNEAQ. The CDR3 protein is CASSLRAGIETQYF. In nucleotides, the CDR3 is TGTGCCAGCAGCTTACGGGCGGGGATAGAGACCCAGTACTTC.

This clonotype appeared many times. V usage is TRBV7-2 and J usage is TRBJ2-7; D could derive from TRBD1 or TRBD2 (5 bases each). The V gene lost 2 bases and the J gene lost 5 bases, with 13 bases spanning the gap. Germline CDR1 reads SGHTA; CDR2 reads FQGNSA. This CDR3 region has 14 residues. The CDR3 here is CASSLRDGGHEQYF. DNA of the CDR3: TGTGCCAGCAGCTTAAGGGACGGCGGGCACGAGCAGTACTTC.

This clonotype was observed a few times. The chain recombines TRBV7-8 with TRBJ2-5, with no clear D. This CDR3 is built from 16 residues. Germline CDR1 reads SGHVS; CDR2 reads FQNEAQ. The ends were cut back, 2 bases at V and 5 bases at J, with 18 bases in the middle. CDR3 region: CASSLWPDAPYETQYF. CDR3 DNA: TGTGCCAGCAGCTTATGGCCAGACGCACCGTACGAGACCCAGTACTTC.

This clonotype was counted a few times. The genes are TRBV5-5 and TRBJ1-4; 8 nucleotides match TRBD1. Germline-derived CDR1 and CDR2 are SGHKS and YYEKEE (reference sequence). With 0 bases clipped from V and 7 bases from J, the junction kept 5 bases outside the gene matches. This CDR3 comprises 15 residues. The CDR3 DNA reads TGTGCCAGCAGCTTGGCGGGACAGGTTGTTGAAAAACTGTTTTTT. This codes for CASSLAGQVVEKLFF.

The chain combines TRBV20-1 with TRBJ1-5; maybe TRBD1 (5 bases). The CDR3 contains 15 residues. CDR1 DFQATT and CDR2 SNEGSKA come from the germline V gene (reference sequence). V lost 4 bases, J lost 4 bases, and 17 bases lay in between. The CDR3 spells CSATTFGTVNQPQHF. The CDR3 DNA reads TGCAGTGCTACCACTTTCGGGACGGTTAATCAGCCCCAGCATTTT.

The V gene is TRBV7-9, the J gene TRBJ1-2; 9 bases map to TRBD1. V lost 7 bases, J lost 2 bases, and 17 bases stayed unmatched. The CDR3 covers 18 residues. The germline V gene encodes CDR1 SEHNR and CDR2 FQNEAQ (reference sequence). The DNA of the CDR3 is TGTGCCAGCATCCTCTTCATGGGACAGGGTGCCACGAACTATGGCTACACCTTC. Its translation: CASILFMGQGATNYGYTF.

The gene calls are TRBV5-4 and TRBJ2-2, with D unclear. This CDR3 has 17 residues. The ends were cut back, 1 base at V and 2 bases at J, with 15 bases in the middle. In germline, CDR1 is SGHNT, CDR2 YYREEE (reference sequence). The CDR3 DNA follows: TGTGCCAGCAGCTTGACTTCGCGACCGACTAACACCGGGGAGCTGTTTTTT. Translated, it gives CASSLTSRPTNTGELFF.

The chain has TRBV2 and TRBJ2-5; 10 nucleotides align to TRBD2. The CDR3 sequence is 12 residues long. Germline CDR1 reads SNHLY; CDR2 reads FYNNEI. CDR3 region: CARTSGLETQYF. DNA for the CDR3: TGTGCTAGGACTAGCGGATTGGAGACCCAGTACTTC.

A few counts support this clonotype. The chain uses TRBV5-5 and TRBJ1-2; no firm D call. The V end was cut by 4 bases, the J end by 7 bases, with 17 bases between. The CDR3 has 14 residues. The V gene's germline CDR1 is SGHKS and CDR2 YYEKEE (reference sequence). CDR3 sequence (DNA): TGTGCCAGCAGCCAAGTTACGGAAATCCGTGGCTACACCTTC. Protein product: CASSQVTEIRGYTF.

The gene calls are TRBV2 and TRBJ1-5; TRBD1 matches at 7 bases. Germline V lookup: CDR1 SNHLY, CDR2 FYNNEI. The V and J ends lost 7 bases and 11 bases, in that order; junction bases with no gene match: 17. This CDR3 is 15 amino acids long. The CDR3 region is CASNLNRGRQETQHF. The CDR3 DNA reads as TGTGCCAGCAATTTGAACAGGGGAAGGCAAGAGACCCAGCATTTT.

The chain combines TRBV7-6 with TRBJ2-2; 8 bases are shared with TRBD2. CDR3 length equals 14 residues. V gave up 7 bases and J gave up 1 base; unmatched junction bases: 2. The germline V gene encodes CDR1 SGHVS and CDR2 FNYEAQ. CDR3 in DNA: TGTGCCAGCAAGCGGGAGTGGAACACCGGGGAGCTGTTTTTT. It yields the protein CASKREWNTGELFF. Using reference TRBV7-6 and TRBJ2-2 for the parts outside the CDR3, the full variable domain is GAGVSQSPRYKVTKRGQDVALRCDPISGHVSLYWYRQALGQGPEFLTYFNYEAQQDKSGLPNDRFSAERPEGSISTLTIQRTEQRDSAMYRCASKREWNTGELFFGEGSRLTVL.

Many counts were recorded for this clonotype. The junction shows a germline mismatch at one end, possibly a read error. V and J are TRBV7-2 and TRBJ1-1, with D possibly TRBD1 on 5 matching bases. This CDR3 has 13 residues. The germline gives CDR1 SGHTA, CDR2 FQGNSA. CDR3 loop: CASSKTVNTEAFF. In nucleotides, the CDR3 is TGCGCCAGCAGCAAGACAGTGAACACTGAAGCTTTCTTT.

The V gene is TRBV29-1, the J gene TRBJ2-7; TRBD2 aligns across 15 bases. Germline lookup yields CDR1 SQVTM and CDR2 ANQGSEA. The CDR3 totals 14 residues. V shed 6 bases and J 3 bases; nucleotides not matched to a gene: 3. CDR3 nucleotide sequence: TGCAGCGTCGGACTAGCGGGAGGGGGCTACGAGCAGTACTTC. Translation: CSVGLAGGGYEQYF.

In nucleotides, the CDR3 is TGTGCCAGCAGCTTAGTCCCCCAGCGAAGAGAGACCCAGTACTTC. This translates into CASSLVPQRRETQYF. The J gene is TRBJ2-5, the V gene TRBV13, with D unclear. The germline gives CDR1 PRHDT, CDR2 FYEKMQ (reference sequence). V was shortened by 1 base and J by 4 bases, with 13 bases between the two germline ends. The CDR3 covers 15 residues.

A note on this clonotype: Relative to the germline gene, one junction end is altered; a read error may explain this. The chain combines TRBV5-6 with TRBJ2-5, with 11 bases fitting TRBD2. The CDR3 loop spans 16 amino acids. Germline CDR1 and CDR2: SGHDT and YYEEEE. CDR3 coding DNA: TGTGCCAGCAGCTTGGGACTAGCGGGAACTCAAGAGGCCCAGTACTTC. It translates to CASSLGLAGTQEAQYF. The full variable domain, completed using reference TRBV5-6 and TRBJ2-5, is DAGVTQSPTHLIKTRGQQVTLRCSPKSGHDTVSWYQQALGQGPQFIFQYYEEEERQRGNFPDRFSGHQFPNYSSELNVNALLLGDSALYLCASSLGLAGTQEAQYFGPGTRLLVL.

This clonotype appeared a single time. A much larger clone differs from this one at a single base, so this may be a read error. The V and J genes are TRBV2 and TRBJ1-5, with TRBD1 matching 7 bases. Trimming removed 7 bases from V and 4 bases from J; junction bases left unmatched: 7. Germline lookup yields CDR1 SNHLY and CDR2 FYNNEI. This CDR3 has 14 amino acids. CDR3 nucleotides: TGTGCCAGCATTGACAGGGTGGGAAATCAGCCCCAGCATTTT. Its translation: CASIDRVGNQPQHF.

Comment on this clonotype: At one of its ends the junction is not consistent with the germline gene, which may arise from a read error. The chain employs TRBV7-2 and TRBJ2-7, with 7 bases that match TRBD2. The CDR3 totals 15 residues. Germline CDR1 is SGHTA and CDR2 is FQGNSA. The CDR3 reads CASSIATSELYEQYF. The DNA of the CDR3 is TGTGCCAGCAGCATAGCCACTAGCGAGCTCTACGAGCAGTACTTC.